This T cell receptor (beta chain) was identified during a study of blood T cell repertoires in COVID-19. Method: immunoSEQ multiplex PCR; TCRdb's copy keeps in-frame clones and lacks some. The table lists about 46,000 clones, 70% to 90% of them singletons. The sample taken for sequencing was peripheral blood. This clonotype was obtained from a human donor in a cohort sampled during active COVID-19. The donor label of this sample is uncertain.

In DNA form, the CDR3 reads TGTGCCATCAGTACGGGACAAAAGACCGGGGAGACCCAGTACTTC. This encodes CAISTGQKTGETQYF. The rearrangement links TRBV10-3 to TRBJ2-5; tentative D call: TRBD1 (6 bases). The ends were cut back, 5 bases at V and 5 bases at J, with 18 bases in the middle. CDR1 is ENHRY and CDR2 is SYGVKD in the germline V gene. CDR3 length: 15 amino acids.